This T cell receptor beta chain was identified during a study of blood T cell repertoires in COVID-19. This clone was picked up a small number of times. TCRdb's table, derived via immunoSEQ multiplex PCR, lists solely in-frame clones and lacks some. The sample carries fewer than 350,000 clones, approximately 88% recorded once. Germline values: CDR1 SGHDT, CDR2 YYEEEE. V dropped 5 bases and J dropped 4; count of bases not matched to a gene: 8. This CDR3 comprises 16 residues. Source material: peripheral blood. This chain uses TRBV5-6 with TRBJ2-1; 11 nucleotides match TRBD2. The clonotype comes from a man younger than 45 with COVID-19, enrolled during active disease. The CDR3 here is CASRSKTSGAYNEQFF. CDR3 nucleotide sequence: TGTGCCAGCAGATCGAAGACTAGCGGGGCTTACAATGAGCAGTTCTTC.